The 27 T cell receptor beta chains below were found in one sample sequenced in a study of graft-versus-host responses after intestinal transplantation. TCRdb's copy holds only in-frame clones and misses some; the assay was immunoSEQ multiplex PCR. The sample comprises about 70,000 clones, 90% of which are singletons, and about 1.3% rests with the top ten. Which antigens these TCRs recognize remains unknown. The sample in question was unstimulated CD8+ T cells sorted from spleen or lymph node cells, obtained before intestinal transplant. Source of these receptors: a human donor who received an intestinal transplant.

This chain connects TRBV19 to TRBJ1-2; D may be TRBD1 (5 bases). CDR3 length: 13 residues. V was trimmed by 9 bases and J by 4 bases, leaving 15 bases between them. Germline V gene sequence: CDR1 LNHDA, CDR2 SQIVND (reference sequence). CDR3 protein: CASGGEFFYGYTF. As DNA, the CDR3 is TGTGCCAGCGGGGGGGAATTCTTCTATGGCTACACCTTC.

The sample holds one count of this clone. The chain uses TRBV4-2 and TRBJ2-5, with TRBD1 matching 8 bases. The J segment lost 5 bases and the V segment lost 2 bases, leaving 7 bases of the junction unmatched. The CDR3 sequence is 15 residues long. Germline V gene lookup returns CDR1 LGHNA and CDR2 YNFKEQ. The CDR3 nucleotides are TGTGCCAGCAGCCAACCCGACAGGGGCGACGAGACCCAGTACTTC. This gives the protein CASSQPDRGDETQYF.

V usage is TRBV5-5 and J usage is TRBJ1-1; D gene uncertain. V lost 1 base and J 1 base, leaving 8 bases between the germline ends. Germline assignment: CDR1 SGHKS and CDR2 YYEKEE (reference sequence). This CDR3 has 14 amino acids. CDR3 in DNA: TGTGCCAGCAGCTTGTGGCGGGGGAACACTGAAGCTTTCTTT. Translation gives CASSLWRGNTEAFF. Filled out from reference TRBV5-5 and TRBJ1-1, the complete variable domain reads DAGVTQSPTHLIKTRGQQVTLRCSPISGHKSVSWYQQVLGQGPQFIFQYYEKEERGRGNFPDRFSARQFPNYSSELNVNALLLGDSALYLCASSLWRGNTEAFFGQGTRLTVV.

The V call is TRBV4-1, the J call TRBJ2-3, with TRBD2 identical over 10 bases. Germline lookup yields CDR1 MGHRA and CDR2 YSYEKL. The ends lost 3 bases at V and 0 bases at J; junction bases unmatched: 15. This CDR3 spans 20 amino acids. CDR3 coding DNA: TGCGCCAGCAGCCAGTTTCGAGCGGGGGGGCCAACACGTAGCACAGATACGCAGTATTTT. Its protein is CASSQFRAGGPTRSTDTQYF.

As to this clone: In the same sample, other DNA sequences code for this CDR3. The chain is built from TRBV5-4 and TRBJ2-7, with 7 nucleotides matching TRBD2. The CDR3 runs 13 residues. Trimming took 4 bases from V and 1 from J; bases not matched to a gene: 2. Germline lookup yields CDR1 SGHNT and CDR2 YYREEE (reference sequence). This CDR3 reads CASSPGGSYEQYF. CDR3 DNA: TGTGCCAGCAGCCCCGGGGGGTCCTACGAGCAGTACTTC.

This chain uses TRBV12-5 with TRBJ2-7; 7 nucleotides agree with TRBD1. CDR1 is LGHNT and CDR2 is FRNRAP in the germline V gene. This CDR3 comprises 15 residues. V lost 3 bases to trimming and J lost 6 bases; unmatched junction nucleotides: 11. CDR3 region: CASGLKGAGDPEQYF. The CDR3 DNA sequence: TGTGCTAGTGGTTTAAAGGGGGCAGGGGATCCCGAGCAGTACTTC.

This chain joins TRBV2 and TRBJ2-3; perhaps TRBD1 as D (5 bases). Trimming stripped 7 bases from V and 6 bases from J, with 5 bases between. The CDR3 has 10 residues. The germline gives CDR1 SNHLY, CDR2 FYNNEI. As DNA, the CDR3 is TGTGCCAGCAAGGGGGATACGCAGTATTTT. The encoded protein is CASKGDTQYF.

As concerns this clone: The sample has other DNA sequences that encode this CDR3 too. The genes are TRBV7-9 and TRBJ1-5; D not resolved. V lost 5 bases and J 0 bases, leaving 8 bases between the germline ends. The germline gives CDR1 SEHNR, CDR2 FQNEAQ (reference sequence). The CDR3 has 14 residues. The CDR3 here is CASSPTYSNQPQHF. The CDR3 nucleotides are TGTGCCAGCAGCCCTACTTATAGCAATCAGCCCCAGCATTTT.

The V and J genes are TRBV6-1 and TRBJ2-7; the match to TRBD2 covers 8 bases. The V and J ends lost 1 base and 2 bases, in that order; junction bases with no gene match: 4. The CDR3 totals 15 residues. Germline lookup yields CDR1 MNHNS and CDR2 SASEGT. The CDR3 DNA is TGTGCCAGCAGTGAAGGGGGCGGGGGGACCTACGAGCAGTACTTC. Translating gives CASSEGGGGTYEQYF.

V is TRBV19 and J is TRBJ1-2; D call uncertain. The CDR3 is 15 residues long. The V end was cut by 6 bases, the J end by 3 bases, with 17 bases between. CDR1 is LNHDA, CDR2 SQIVND, per germline (reference sequence). The CDR3 DNA is TGTGCCAGTAGGGGTCCGCGGGGAAGGGACTATGGCTACACCTTC. Protein: CASRGPRGRDYGYTF.

This chain uses TRBV5-4 with TRBJ2-3; 8 bases agree with TRBD2. The CDR3 has 13 residues. Germline lookup yields CDR1 SGHNT and CDR2 YYREEE (reference sequence). V dropped 4 bases and J dropped 9; count of bases not matched to a gene: 7. The CDR3 protein is CASSHRLAPTQYF. The CDR3 DNA reads TGTGCCAGCAGCCACAGACTAGCGCCCACGCAGTATTTT.

This chain joins TRBV19 and TRBJ1-1; D is perhaps TRBD1 (6 bases). Trimming took off 7 bases at V and 3 bases at J, with 12 bases between the two ends. Per the germline V gene, CDR1 is LNHDA and CDR2 is SQIVND (reference sequence). The CDR3 spans 13 residues. The CDR3 here is CASNPGGHTEAFF. In nucleotides, the CDR3 is TGTGCCAGTAACCCGGGGGGCCACACTGAAGCTTTCTTT.

The chain carries TRBV7-3 and TRBJ2-7; D gene uncertain. Germline CDR1 reads SGHTA; CDR2 reads FQGTGA. CDR3 length: 13 amino acids. Trimming left V 1 base short and J 2 bases short, with 6 bases between. CDR3 region: CASSLNPAYEQYF. CDR3 coding DNA: TGTGCCAGCAGCTTAAATCCGGCCTACGAGCAGTACTTC.

The genes are TRBV5-5 and TRBJ1-2, with D perhaps TRBD1 (5 bases). CDR1 is SGHKS and CDR2 is YYEKEE in the germline V gene (reference sequence). Deletions cut 0 bases from V and 6 bases from J, with 15 bases between. The CDR3 loop spans 15 amino acids. The CDR3 sequence is CASSLGGRWVNGYTF. The CDR3 DNA reads TGTGCCAGCAGCTTGGGGGGCAGATGGGTGAATGGCTACACCTTC.

The chain recombines TRBV27 with TRBJ1-2; tentatively, D is TRBD1 (5 bases). Germline loops: CDR1 MNHEY, CDR2 SMNVEV (reference sequence). CDR3 length equals 14 residues. V was clipped by 2 bases and J by 5 bases, with 12 bases between them. CDR3 coding DNA: TGTGCCAGCAGTTTAAGCGGGACGGCGTATGGCTACACCTTC. It yields the protein CASSLSGTAYGYTF.

A note on this clone: The junction differs from germline at one of its ends, possibly a read error. The J gene is TRBJ1-1, the V gene TRBV7-7; D is unresolved. Germline CDR1 SSHAT, CDR2 FNYEAQ (reference sequence). This CDR3 contains 13 residues. CDR3 residues: CASSPGRGTEAFF. In DNA, the CDR3 is TGTGCTAGCAGCCCCGGGCGGGGCACTGAAGCTTTCTTT.

The CDR3 DNA follows: TGTGCCACCAGCAGAGATGGGACGGGCGGGCGGGGGCGGAAAGAGACCCAGTACTTC. It translates to CATSRDGTGGRGRKETQYF. The chain joins TRBV15 to TRBJ2-5, with D maybe TRBD2 (7 bases). Looked up from germline, CDR1 is LNHNV and CDR2 is YYDKDF (reference sequence). The CDR3 spans 19 residues. V was trimmed by 0 bases and J by 3 bases, leaving 23 bases between them.

The CDR3 here is CASRTKKRDTEAFF. CDR3 bases: TGTGCCAGCAGGACTAAAAAGCGGGACACTGAAGCTTTCTTT. The chain couples TRBV2 to TRBJ1-1; D is unresolved. The CDR3 runs 14 residues. V was shortened by 6 bases and J by 3 bases, with 14 bases between the two germline ends. Germline loops: CDR1 SNHLY, CDR2 FYNNEI.

This rearrangement joins TRBV5-1 to TRBJ1-1; the match to TRBD1 covers 11 bases. This CDR3 is 16 amino acids long. The V gene end was trimmed by 4 bases and the J gene end by 1 base; junction bases not matched to a gene: 6. Germline loops: CDR1 SGHRS, CDR2 YFSETQ. CDR3 amino acids: CASSPRTGGENTEAFF. CDR3 in DNA: TGCGCCAGCAGCCCCCGGACAGGGGGCGAGAACACTGAAGCTTTCTTT.

In the case of this clone: Other nucleotide sequences in the sample specify the same CDR3. V and J are TRBV5-4 and TRBJ2-7; 7 nucleotides align to TRBD1. The V gene end was trimmed by 1 base and the J gene end by 4 bases; junction bases not matched to a gene: 5. This CDR3 comprises 14 residues. Germline CDR1 SGHNT, CDR2 YYREEE (reference sequence). The CDR3 DNA reads as TGTGCCAGCAGCTTGTGGGACAGTGATTACGAGCAGTACTTC. Its protein is CASSLWDSDYEQYF.

The chain recombines TRBV5-5 with TRBJ2-1; D is unclear. Deletions cut 0 bases from V and 6 bases from J, with 4 bases between. The germline V gene has CDR1 SGHKS and CDR2 YYEKEE (reference sequence). The CDR3 runs to 12 residues. This CDR3 is CASSLGSNEQFF. CDR3 sequence (DNA): TGTGCCAGCAGCTTGGGTAGCAATGAGCAGTTCTTC.

V usage is TRBV15 and J usage is TRBJ2-3, with TRBD1 identical over 10 bases. The CDR3 contains 22 residues. The germline V gene has CDR1 LNHNV and CDR2 YYDKDF (reference sequence). J gave up 6 bases and V 0 bases, and 24 bases lay outside the gene matches. DNA for the CDR3: TGTGCCACCAGCAGAGATCTGGCCCCGTCCGTTGGGACAGGGGTGAATGAGGATACGCAGTATTTT. It specifies CATSRDLAPSVGTGVNEDTQYF.

This chain links TRBV6-5 with TRBJ2-2; no firm D call. The length of the CDR3 is 14 residues. Trimming removed 0 bases at V and 7 bases at J, with 9 bases between. Germline V gives CDR1 MNHEY, CDR2 SVGAGI. CDR3 sequence (DNA): TGTGCCAGCAGTTACTCTTCAGGATTCGGGGAGCTGTTTTTT. Amino acid sequence: CASSYSSGFGELFF.

This clone was observed a single time. This chain joins TRBV4-1 and TRBJ1-2, with D possibly being TRBD1 (6 bases). The germline V gene encodes CDR1 MGHRA and CDR2 YSYEKL. This CDR3 is 18 amino acids long. The V end was cut by 4 bases, the J end by 4 bases, with 25 bases between. The CDR3, as DNA: TGCGCCAGCAGCCTATTTCCTCACCTTCCGACAGGCCCCTATGGCTACACCTTC. It translates to CASSLFPHLPTGPYGYTF.

The chain uses TRBV11-2 and TRBJ2-1; 7 bases agree with TRBD1. Germline CDR1 is SGHAT and CDR2 is FQNNGV. The trim removed 5 bases at V and 8 bases at J, leaving 6 bases unmatched. The CDR3 sequence is 13 residues long. The CDR3 spells CASSITGAHEQFF. The DNA for the CDR3 is TGTGCCAGCAGCATTACAGGGGCCCATGAGCAGTTCTTC.

The V call is TRBV7-8, the J call TRBJ2-3; D uncertain. Deletions cut 4 bases from V and 0 bases from J, with 17 bases between. This CDR3 has 17 residues. Germline loops: CDR1 SGHVS, CDR2 FQNEAQ. CDR3 DNA sequence: TGTGCCAGCAGCTCCCTCAACACGGAGTTTAGCACAGATACGCAGTATTTT. Its translation: CASSSLNTEFSTDTQYF.

CDR3 DNA sequence: TGTGCCAGCAGCTTAGCAGGATTCGGGAATGAAAAACTGTTTTTT. Its translation is CASSLAGFGNEKLFF. The chain has TRBV7-6 and TRBJ1-4; D ambiguous. Germline loops: CDR1 SGHVS, CDR2 FNYEAQ. Trimming stripped 0 bases from V and 5 bases from J, with 10 bases between. CDR3 length: 15 amino acids.